Detailed here is one TCR beta chain. The antigen remains undetermined. Between the trimmed V and J ends, which lost 0 bases and 0 bases, there was a span of 9 bases. CDR1 and CDR2 from the germline V gene are SGHTS and YDEGEE. The CDR3 covers 15 residues. Some clones are missing from TCRdb's copy, which holds only in-frame ones; the method was immunoSEQ multiplex PCR. The profile shows roughly 140,000 clones, 87% of them singletons. The sample is drawn from a study of radiation and T cells in renal cell carcinoma. Time point of the sample: blood 2 weeks post-SBRT. Treatment in this sample: 15 Gy SBRT to primary tumor, nephrectomy 4 weeks later. Blood was sampled at baseline, 2 weeks and 4 weeks after SBRT. General study points: From baseline, blood top tumor clonotypes peaked at 2 weeks post-radiation. Without pretreatment biopsies, baseline tumor clonotype presence was undetermined.

The sequenced sample was blood, obtained from a patient whose treatment included radiotherapy and nephrectomy. The chain joins TRBV5-8 to TRBJ2-5, with D perhaps matching TRBD1 or TRBD2 (5 bases each). The receptor comes from a woman aged 45-60 years with renal cell carcinoma. CDR3: CASSLGRGDQETQYF. The CDR3 DNA sequence: TGTGCCAGCAGCTTGGGAAGGGGAGACCAAGAGACCCAGTACTTC. Full variable domain (remainder filled in from reference TRBV5-8 and TRBJ2-5): EAGVTQSPTHLIKTRGQQATLRCSPISGHTSVYWYQQALGLGLQFLLWYDEGEERNRGNFPPRFSGRQFPNYSSELNVNALELEDSALYLCASSLGRGDQETQYFGPGTRLLVL.